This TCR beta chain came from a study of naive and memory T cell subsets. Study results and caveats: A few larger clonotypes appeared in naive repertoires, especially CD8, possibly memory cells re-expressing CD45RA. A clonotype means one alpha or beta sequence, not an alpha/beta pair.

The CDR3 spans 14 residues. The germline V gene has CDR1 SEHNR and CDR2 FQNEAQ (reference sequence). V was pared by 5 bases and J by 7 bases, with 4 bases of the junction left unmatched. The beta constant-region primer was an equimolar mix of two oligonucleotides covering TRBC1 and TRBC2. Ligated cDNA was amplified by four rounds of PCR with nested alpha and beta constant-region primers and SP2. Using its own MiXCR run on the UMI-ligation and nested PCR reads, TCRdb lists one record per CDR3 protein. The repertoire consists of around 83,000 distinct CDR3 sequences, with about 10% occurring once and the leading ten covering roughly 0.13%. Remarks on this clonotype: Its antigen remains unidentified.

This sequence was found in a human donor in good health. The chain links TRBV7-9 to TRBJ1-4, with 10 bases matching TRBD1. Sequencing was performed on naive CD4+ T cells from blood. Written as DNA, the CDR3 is TGTGCCAGCAGCCCCGGGACAGGGGTTGAAAAACTGTTTTTT. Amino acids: CASSPGTGVEKLFF.